The TCR beta chain described here comes from a study of cytomegalovirus exposure and HLA in healthy donors listed by TCRdb under 2017. Describing the broader study: An earlier analysis of several hundred of the donors reported more than 250 Gb of sequence data and roughly 110 million unique TCR beta sequences from 190 million or so T cells. A later genetic analysis took genome-wide SNP genotypes for about 60% of the roughly 670 donors and used that subset as a discovery cohort. Four or five DR-DQ haplotypes were handled as single units for association and clustering because linkage in the cohort was strong. The study combined high-throughput TCR immunosequencing, statistical association of individual TCRs with disease status, and machine learning to predict cytomegalovirus infection status. Class I and class II HLA loci were covered by the typing at four-digit resolution. All discovery cohort repertoires had been generated on a single sequencing platform. To decide whether each TCR beta V gene segment behaved as functional or pseudogenic, an earlier analysis of some 570 of the donors relied on high-throughput TCR beta sequencing. The later analysis used no new phenotypic data to find candidate immune exposures, relying instead on TCR beta sequences and their occurrence across donors. Typing coverage differed by locus: A, B, C, DRB1 and DQB1 were typed in roughly 620-640 donors, DQA1 in 500 to 550, DPA1 in around 610, and DPB1 in around 490. The study used immunosequencing to profile the T cell repertoires of 600 to 850 subjects and linked those repertoires to cytomegalovirus serostatus. An early release covering roughly 640 HLA-typed donors comprised about 300 gigabases of sequencing data and around 80 million unique TCR sequences. The study aimed to test whether signatures of past pathogen exposure could be identified by cataloging public T cell receptors. Besides the first cohort of more than 650 subjects, a separate validation cohort made up of 120 or so different subjects was used. In a later analysis, previously published TCR beta repertoires from about 670 donors were re-analyzed and high-resolution HLA genotyping was added so that TCR occurrence patterns could be studied. Donor age, sex, ethnicity and CMV serostatus were collected together with the repertoire data. Of the approximately 400 genotyped donors, 65% to 90% were placed in the genetic ancestry cluster associated with self-reported Caucasian donors. Across approximately 400 genotyped donors of the cohort, an average of approximately 220,000 unique TCR beta nucleotide sequences per donor were sequenced, and around 19% of those sequences were non-productive.

In total, approximately 610 healthy bone marrow donors made up the cohort. At the time of sampling, every cohort member was nominally healthy, though immune exposures that went unrecorded were likely present. The donor was CMV seropositive and was included in the group of 250 to 350 seropositive cohort members. A peripheral blood sample was collected from each donor, and TCR beta sequencing was performed on peripheral blood mononuclear cells. Genomic DNA extraction from the blood cell samples was performed with the Qiagen DNeasy Blood Extraction Kit. The germline V gene specifies SGHVS as CDR1 and FNYEAQ as CDR2. The CDR3, from cysteine to phenylalanine, totals 19 residues. Left in the record is the CDR3 DNA by itself, 57 bases read in frame from the first base. Germline trimming: 0 bases from V, 5 bases from J; junction bases outside gene matches: 16. Receptor amplification or capture employed the immunoSEQ multiplex PCR assay. The multiplex PCR relied on a mix of 60 forward primers for TCR Vbeta segments and 13 reverse primers for TCR Jbeta segments. The CDR3 region of rearranged TCR beta genes was amplified from genomic DNA by a multiplex PCR assay. Amplified TCR beta libraries were sequenced as 87-base-pair reads on the Illumina HiSeq System. Per the original workflow: A later analysis tallied about 77 million unique TCR beta chains across the roughly 610 repertoires, and about 10 million of those chains were shared by two or more donors. A nearest-neighbor algorithm error-corrected the raw reads and collapsed the reads into unique sequences, merging closely related sequences to remove PCR and sequencing errors. CDR3 sequences were aligned to IMGT reference sequences to assign V, D and J gene segments. For a sequence to be retained, at least a six-nucleotide match to both a V gene segment and a J gene segment was required. Rearrangements were classified as productive when the CDR3 lacked stop codons and remained in frame with V and J, and all other rearrangements were classified as non-productive. Following IMGT convention, CDR3 was defined as the stretch from the second conserved V-encoded cysteine to the conserved J-encoded phenylalanine. The earlier analysis of some 580 of the donors excluded any sequence lacking an unambiguous match to a single V gene segment. In an earlier analysis of approximately 550 of the donors, V segments were called functional above 56.7% productive rearrangements and were called segregating when the between-donor standard deviation exceeded 5%. To diagnose cytomegalovirus status from the catalog of TCR beta chain sequences, a statistical classification framework was built. V and J gene assignment, in a later analysis, came from comparing TCR nucleotide sequences with IMGT/GENE-DB human TR gene sequences. A later analysis assigned CDR3 sequences and most-parsimonious VDJ recombination scenarios with the TCRdist pipeline. In a later analysis, each TCR beta chain was defined by its CDR3 amino acid sequence together with its V-gene family, and reads without a unique V-gene family were excluded. As a way to deal with suspected cross-contamination and a sequencing artifact, a later analysis dropped approximately 570 nucleotide sequences that were highly shared and had low generation probability. In a later analysis, a clonal expansion index was calculated for each public chain from normalized within-repertoire ranks of inferred template counts. Generation probabilities in a later analysis came from a VDJ recombination model fitted to out-of-frame rearrangements, and those results were checked against IGoR. A later analysis scored TCR-TCR, TCR-HLA and TCR-CMV co-occurrence with hypergeometric tests, applying a repertoire-size bias correction to TCR pairs. To estimate false discovery rates, a later analysis permuted the HLA or CMV assignments 20 times. In a later analysis, co-occurring TCRs were grouped using DBSCAN, and TCRdist sequence similarity was added for clustering within HLA-allele-positive subsets. For co-occurrence clustering, repertoires with fewer than 30,000 or more than 120,000 public chains were excluded, along with 5 or 6 repertoires with anomalous nucleotide sharing. This is the immuneACCESS table as TCRdb keeps it, with only in-frame sequences that have V and J called. A part of the clones is gone; compared with another copy, unresolved V genes explain less than half, and the rest is unexplained. That table is the source of V, J and clone size, and D and trimming were worked out from the DNA. Within this sample are 90,000 to 130,000 clones, with about 80% of them counted one time only. The ten biggest clones cover 2.5% to 3.5% of the sample.

This clone has only a few counts. Its specific antigen is unknown. Within one base of it there is no much larger clone, and no base qualities were kept. The paper as a whole reports these results and caveats: The only immune exposure information available for the cohort was CMV serostatus. Roughly uniform sequencing depth across donors was assumed in presence/absence analyses, although this assumption may not hold. A total of 150 to 200 TCR beta chains were listed by the study as associated with cytomegalovirus. Compared with the roughly 700-donor mean, donors in an Asian-associated ancestry cluster had fewer N-insertions in productive TCRs, according to a later genetic analysis. In both the original and validation cohorts, the classifier was reported to diagnose cytomegalovirus status with high specificity and sensitivity. In a later genetic analysis, a missense DCLRE1C variant was associated with V-gene and J-gene trimming of TCR beta chains, and the association was replicated in an independent cohort. Three of the identified cytomegalovirus-associated TCR beta chains were confirmed in vitro to be specific for cytomegalovirus antigens. The authors suggested that the approach could potentially be extended to other disease states and immunological phenotypes. Most TCR sequences were seen in very few donors, while some public TCRs were found in many individuals. A group of highly shared sequence variants was considered likely to be a technical artifact of the sequencing pipeline. Correlated functional status among segregating V segments might be attributable to linkage disequilibrium, but an unknown experimental factor could not be ruled out. A later analysis found that most CMV-associated TCR beta chains appeared HLA-restricted, with HLA associations seemingly driven largely by CMV exposure. Because HLA typing was missing for some donors at each locus, association tests included only the typed subset. In a later analysis, 16,951 TCR beta sequences were associated with specific HLA alleles at a false discovery rate of 0.05. A later analysis reported that several top co-occurrence clusters appeared linked to parvovirus B19, influenza, CMV and Epstein-Barr virus. When HLA alleles, especially DR and DQ, strongly co-occurred, attributing TCR associations to individual alleles was difficult. In a later analysis, HLA-associated TCR beta chains showed more clonal expansion and lower generation probabilities than non-associated chains that were equally common. Only TCR beta chains were sequenced in this cohort, and the absence of alpha or paired-chain data limited detectable features. A further reported finding was that TCR beta sequences accurately predicted the HLA-A and HLA-B alleles for most subjects in the first cohort. Because the 87-base-pair reads could not distinguish some IMGT-functional V segments, including TRBV6-2 and TRBV6-3, those segments were excluded. Because counts were too low, 15 to 20 rarely observed V segments, including chromosome 9 orphons, were left out of the earlier analysis of some 600 of the donors. In a later analysis, TCR association rates were found to vary across HLA loci, with the most associated TCRs seen for DRB1 alleles and the fewest for HLA-C alleles. In an earlier analysis of some 550 of the donors, most TCR beta V segments were observed in productive rearrangements about 90% or about 30% of the time, broadly matching IMGT annotations.

The sample was PBMCs. The clonotype comes from a woman under 30 in good health and CMV-seropositive. The chain links TRBV7-6 with TRBJ2-1, with 7 bases aligning to TRBD2. Here the CDR3 is given as CASSLAGSPRSGGHNEQFF. The DNA sequence follows: TGTGCCAGCAGCTTAGCAGGCTCTCCCCGATCGGGGGGTCACAATGAGCAGTTCTTC. With the rest looked up from the reference TRBV7-6 and TRBJ2-1 genes rather than sequenced, the full variable domain is GAGVSQSPRYKVTKRGQDVALRCDPISGHVSLYWYRQALGQGPEFLTYFNYEAQQDKSGLPNDRFSAERPEGSISTLTIQRTEQRDSAMYRCASSLAGSPRSGGHNEQFFGPGTRLTVL.